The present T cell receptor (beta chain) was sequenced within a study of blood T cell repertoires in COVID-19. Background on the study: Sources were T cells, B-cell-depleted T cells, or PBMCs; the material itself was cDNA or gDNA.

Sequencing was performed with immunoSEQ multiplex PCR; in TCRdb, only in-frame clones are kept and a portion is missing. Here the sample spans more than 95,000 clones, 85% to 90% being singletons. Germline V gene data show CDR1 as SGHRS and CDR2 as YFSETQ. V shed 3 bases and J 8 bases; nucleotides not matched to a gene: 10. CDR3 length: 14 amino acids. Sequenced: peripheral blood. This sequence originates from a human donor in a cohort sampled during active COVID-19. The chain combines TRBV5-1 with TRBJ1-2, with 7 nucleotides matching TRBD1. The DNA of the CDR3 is TGCGCCAGCAGCTATGGACAGGCGATGAGGGGCTACACCTTC. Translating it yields CASSYGQAMRGYTF.